These T cell receptor beta chains were read from a single sample in a study of resident and recirculating memory T cells in vitiligo. Libraries were prepared by immunoSEQ multiplex PCR; TCRdb keeps only in-frame clonotypes and omits some of them. The profile shows roughly 76,000 clones, approximately 93% of them singletons. Sequencing was carried out using blood. Source of these receptors: a male donor with vitiligo. CDR3s include the opening cysteine and the closing phenylalanine or tryptophan. D genes are given only for firm matches. The size field is filled for only some rows; it gives once, few, many or a size class.

TRBV6-5	TRBJ1-4	NA	NA	TGTGCCAGCAGTTACCGCCGGGGTCAAGATCAACTGTTTTTT	CASSYRRGQDQLFF
TRBV2	TRBJ1-1	NA	NA	TGTGCCAGCAGCCCGGGTCCTATGAACACTGAAGCTTTCTTT	CASSPGPMNTEAFF
TRBV4-2	TRBJ2-5	NA	NA	TGTGCCAGCAGCCAAGGGGGAAGGGGCGGGGGCGGTGAAGAGACCCAGTACTTC	CASSQGGRGGGGEETQYF
TRBV5-4	TRBJ1-6	NA	TRBD1	TGTGCCAGCAGCTTCACCGGGACAGGCAATTCACCCCTCCACTTT	CASSFTGTGNSPLHF
TRBV29-1	TRBJ1-2	NA	NA	TGCAGCGTCGTCAGGGGATCCTATGGCTACACCTTC	CSVVRGSYGYTF
TRBV14	TRBJ2-3	NA	NA	TGTGCCAGCAGCACCGGACTAATCACAGATACGCAGTATTTT	CASSTGLITDTQYF
TRBV7-2	TRBJ2-3	NA	NA	TGTGCCAGCAGCTTAAGAAGGGGACTTACTTCAGATACGCAGTATTTT	CASSLRRGLTSDTQYF
TRBV4-2	TRBJ2-7	NA	TRBD2	TGTGCCAGCAGCCAAGATCATATAAGCGGGGACGTTACCTACGAGCAGTACTTC	CASSQDHISGDVTYEQYF
TRBV6-5	TRBJ1-3	NA	NA	TGTGCCAGCACCCCCGACTTCTCTGGAAACACCATATATTTT	CASTPDFSGNTIYF
TRBV7-2	TRBJ2-2	NA	NA	TGTGCCAGCAGCTTCGGGGGGAACACCGGGGAGCTGTTTTTT	CASSFGGNTGELFF
TRBV6-4	TRBJ2-2	NA	TRBD1	TGTGCCAGCAGTAATCAGGGGGTAGGAAACACCGGGGAGCTGTTTTTT	CASSNQGVGNTGELFF
TRBV4-2	TRBJ1-2	NA	NA	TGTGCCAGCAGCCAAACACCTCAGGGAACCTCTACGGGCTACACCTTC	CASSQTPQGTSTGYTF
TRBV29-1	TRBJ1-2	NA	NA	TGCAGCGTTGAGGTGAGAGGCTATGGCTACACCTTC	CSVEVRGYGYTF
TRBV28	TRBJ2-3	NA	NA	TGTGCCAGCAGTTCCTACCCGGACAGTACAGATACGCAGTATTTT	CASSSYPDSTDTQYF
TRBV10-3	TRBJ2-3	NA	NA	TGTGCCATCAGTGATAGAACAGATACGCAGTATTTT	CAISDRTDTQYF
TRBV7-6	TRBJ2-2	NA	TRBD1	TGTGCCAGCAGCTTAGGGACCGGACAGGGGAACACCGGGGAGCTGTTTTTT	CASSLGTGQGNTGELFF
TRBV4-3	TRBJ1-2	NA	NA	TGCGCCAGCAGCCAAGAGTCAGGGCATAACTATGGCTACACCTTC	CASSQESGHNYGYTF
TRBV5-1	TRBJ2-7	NA	TRBD1	TGCGCCAGCAGCGTGGGGACAGGGTATTTTGCTCGTGGCGAGCAGTACTTC	CASSVGTGYFARGEQYF
TRBV4-1	TRBJ2-3	NA	TRBD2	TGCGCCAGCAGCCTTAGCGGGAGCACAGATACGCAGTATTTT	CASSLSGSTDTQYF
TRBV6-5	TRBJ2-7	NA	NA	TGTGCCAGCAGTTACTCTCTCAGGGAAGACGAGCAGTACTTC	CASSYSLREDEQYF
TRBV19	TRBJ1-5	NA	NA	TGTGCCAGTAGCAAACAGGGTGATCAGCCCCAGCATTTT	CASSKQGDQPQHF
TRBV5-4	TRBJ1-1	NA	NA	TGTGCCAGCAGTGAGGGGAACACTGAAGCTTTCTTT	CASSEGNTEAFF
TRBV5-8	TRBJ1-5	NA	NA	TGTGCCAGCAGCCTGGGGTCTCGGACAAACGGCAATCAGCCCCAGCATTTT	CASSLGSRTNGNQPQHF
TRBV6-5	TRBJ1-6	NA	NA	TGTGCCAGCAGTTACTCGGGGCCAGGGGCGAATTCACCCCTCCACTTT	CASSYSGPGANSPLHF
TRBV7-7	TRBJ2-5	NA	NA	TGTGCTAGCAGCCCCGGGACAAAAGAGACCCAGTACTTC	CASSPGTKETQYF
TRBV7-2	TRBJ2-3	once	NA	TGTGCCAGCAGCTTAGTTCTTAGCACAGATACGCAGTATTTT	CASSLVLSTDTQYF
TRBV19	TRBJ2-7	medium-sized	NA	TGTGCCAGTAGTATAGCGGACGAGCAGTACTTC	CASSIADEQYF
TRBV7-6	TRBJ1-4	NA	TRBD1	TGTGCCAGCAGCATCGGACAGGGGGGGGAAAAACTGTTTTTT	CASSIGQGGEKLFF
TRBV14	TRBJ2-7	NA	NA	TGTGCCAGCAGTCTAGGTCGGACAGCACCCTACGAGCAGTACTTC	CASSLGRTAPYEQYF
TRBV19	TRBJ1-5	NA	NA	TGTGCCAGTAGTACCCGAAGACTCGAGGGCAATCAGCCCCAGCATTTT	CASSTRRLEGNQPQHF
TRBV11-2	TRBJ2-5	NA	NA	TGTGCCAGCAGCTTAGGACTGGCGATGGAGACCCAGTACTTC	CASSLGLAMETQYF
TRBV5-1	TRBJ1-1	NA	NA	TGCGCCAGCAGCTGGGCAGATTTGAACACTGAAGCTTTCTTT	CASSWADLNTEAFF
TRBV4-3	TRBJ1-2	NA	NA	TGCGCCAGCAGCCAAGGCCGGAACTATGGCTACACCTTC	CASSQGRNYGYTF
TRBV4-3	TRBJ2-7	NA	NA	TGCGCCAGCAGCCGATTGGACAGCGAGATATACGAGCAGTACTTC	CASSRLDSEIYEQYF
TRBV6-1	TRBJ1-1	NA	NA	TGTGCCAGCAGCATATACCGGGACGGGGGGGAAGCTTTCTTT	CASSIYRDGGEAFF
TRBV10-3	TRBJ2-5	NA	NA	TGTGCCATCAGTGAGTCAATTGGCACAGGGCAAGAGACCCAGTACTTC	CAISESIGTGQETQYF
TRBV10-1	TRBJ2-6	NA	TRBD1	TGCGCCAGTTTACGACAGGGGGCGGGAGGGGCCAACGTCCTGACTTTC	CASLRQGAGGANVLTF
TRBV16	TRBJ1-1	NA	NA	TGTGCCAGCAGCCAACGGGGACTGTACTACACTGAAGCTTTCTTT	CASSQRGLYYTEAFF
TRBV11-1	TRBJ1-2	NA	NA	TGTGCCAGCAGCTTGGACAGCCGCCGAGGCTACACCTTC	CASSLDSRRGYTF
TRBV5-4	TRBJ2-7	NA	NA	TGTGCCAGCAGCTTTAGGGGATCCTACGAGCAGTACTTC	CASSFRGSYEQYF